This TCR beta chain was retrieved from a study of T-cell memory formation after mild COVID-19. Study overall: Clusters were largely donor specific. General study points: Later expanders leaned CD4+, whereas clones that contracted between day 15 and 85 were balanced CD4/CD8. Some responding clones appeared in pre-infection memory, suggesting cross-reactive memory joined.

This clonotype was detected a few times. Its specificity is not known. TCRdb redid the calling of the 5' RACE reads with MiXCR, one entry per CDR3 protein. Of some 290,000 distinct CDR3 sequences listed, about a sixth were seen once; the top ten hold approximately 25%. V dropped 5 bases and J dropped 6 bases, with 17 bases sitting between them. This CDR3 region has 14 residues. Germline lookup yields CDR1 LGHNA and CDR2 YSLEER. The V call is TRBV4-3, the J call TRBJ2-7; the D gene is possibly TRBD2 (6 bases). The specimen sequenced was PBMCs or a T cell subset sorted from them (not recorded which). The receptor was isolated from a man younger than 30 who had mild COVID-19 (a few samples of this study predate the infection). Cell type and time point are not known. CDR3 loop: CASSYAPGVGEQYF. The CDR3, as DNA: TGCGCCAGCAGCTATGCCCCGGGAGTTGGCGAGCAGTACTTC.